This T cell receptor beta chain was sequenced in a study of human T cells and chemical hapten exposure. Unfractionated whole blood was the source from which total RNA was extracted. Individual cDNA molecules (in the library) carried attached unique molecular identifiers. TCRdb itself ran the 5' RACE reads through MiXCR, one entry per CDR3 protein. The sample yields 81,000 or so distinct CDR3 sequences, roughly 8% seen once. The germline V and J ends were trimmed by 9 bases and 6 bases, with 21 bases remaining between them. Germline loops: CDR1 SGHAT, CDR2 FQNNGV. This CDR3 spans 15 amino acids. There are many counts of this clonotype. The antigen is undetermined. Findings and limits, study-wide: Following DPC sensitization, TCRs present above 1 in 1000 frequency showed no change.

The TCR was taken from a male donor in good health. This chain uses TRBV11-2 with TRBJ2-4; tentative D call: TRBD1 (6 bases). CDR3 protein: CASYQPGDRSNIQYF. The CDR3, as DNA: TGTGCCAGTTACCAACCAGGGGATAGGTCAAACATTCAGTACTTC.